The clone carrying this T cell receptor (beta chain) was observed a single time. Its antigen is unidentified. This sample was taken from a study of response to subunit inactivated influenza vaccine. TCRdb recomputed calls from the RT-PCR reads with MiXCR, one row per CDR3 protein. The data show some 500,000 distinct CDR3 sequences, approximately 15% seen once. Study-level results: With each seasonal influenza vaccination, the authors suggested, few new T cells are recruited.

The TCR sequence derives from a man aged 50 to 75 who received an inactivated influenza vaccine. The sequences come from CD4+ T cells sorted from PBMCs, collected roughly 24 months after vaccination.

In DNA form, the CDR3 reads TGTGCCAGCACCTATGCCGACCACCTGAGCTATGGCTACACCTTC. Translating gives CASTYADHLSYGYTF. The V and J genes are TRBV6-1 and TRBJ1-2, with D unclear. Germline V lookup: CDR1 MNHNS, CDR2 SASEGT. The length of the CDR3 is 15 residues. The germline V and J ends were trimmed by 7 bases and 4 bases, with 19 bases remaining between them.